This entry lists 21 T cell receptor beta chains sequenced from one sample in a study of cytomegalovirus exposure and HLA in healthy donors. Primers: 60 Vbeta forward and 13 Jbeta reverse. Sequencing was performed with immunoSEQ multiplex PCR; in TCRdb, only in-frame clones are kept and a portion is missing. The data show fewer than 100,000 clones, and the top ten clones hold about 0.61%. The specimen sequenced was PBMCs. These receptors were collected from a man aged 45-65 years in good health and CMV-seronegative.

V gene TRBV7-8 combines with J gene TRBJ2-3, with D hard to call. Germline V lookup: CDR1 SGHVS, CDR2 FQNEAQ. The CDR3 runs to 14 residues. V lost 3 bases and J lost 0, with 7 bases in between. The CDR3 spells CASSFLTSTDTQYF. The CDR3 DNA reads TGTGCCAGCAGCTTCCTGACTAGCACAGATACGCAGTATTTT.

This chain links TRBV10-2 with TRBJ2-7; D perhaps matches TRBD2 (6 bases). Deletions cut 5 bases from V and 0 bases from J, with 11 bases between. The CDR3 is 14 residues long. From germline, CDR1 is WSHSY and CDR2 SAAADI. DNA of the CDR3: TGCGCCAGCAGTTGGAGGGAATCCTCCTACGAGCAGTACTTC. As protein: CASSWRESSYEQYF.

V usage is TRBV15 and J usage is TRBJ1-2, with a possible D match to TRBD1 (6 bases). Germline-derived CDR1 and CDR2 are LNHNV and YYDKDF (reference sequence). The CDR3 is 15 amino acids. Trimming left V 0 bases short and J 7 bases short, with 15 bases between. CDR3 protein: CATSRDRAGALGYTF. CDR3 DNA: TGTGCCACCAGCAGAGACCGGGCAGGGGCTCTTGGCTACACCTTC.

J is TRBJ1-4 and V is TRBV5-1; D is unclear. Germline assignment: CDR1 SGHRS and CDR2 YFSETQ. Trimming stripped 0 bases from V and 9 bases from J, with 18 bases between. The CDR3 sequence is 16 residues long. Written as DNA, the CDR3 is TGCGCCAGCAGCTTGGACGGGATGGAGGCGAACAAAAAACTGTTTTTT. This codes for CASSLDGMEANKKLFF. Combining the CDR3 with reference TRBV5-1 and TRBJ1-4 gives the whole variable domain KAGVTQTPRYLIKTRGQQVTLSCSPISGHRSVSWYQQTPGQGLQFLFEYFSETQRNKGNFPGRFSGRQFSNSRSEMNVSTLELGDSALYLCASSLDGMEANKKLFFGSGTQLSVL.

The chain carries TRBV7-3 and TRBJ2-1, with a possible D match to TRBD2 (6 bases). Germline lookup yields CDR1 SGHTA and CDR2 FQGTGA. The V and J ends lost 5 bases and 5 bases respectively, with 13 bases between them. The CDR3 runs to 14 residues. The DNA of the CDR3 is TGTGCCAGCAGCCCCCCACTAGCAAACAATGAGCAGTTCTTC. It specifies CASSPPLANNEQFF. The entire variable domain, with the rest obtained from reference TRBV7-3 and TRBJ2-1, is as follows: GAGVSQTPSNKVTEKGKYVELRCDPISGHTALYWYRQSLGQGPEFLIYFQGTGAADDSGLPNDRFFAVRPEGSVSTLKIQRTERGDSAVYLCASSPPLANNEQFFGPGTRLTVL.

This chain joins TRBV7-9 and TRBJ2-2, with TRBD1 matching over 7 bases. The ends lost 5 bases at V and 2 bases at J; junction bases unmatched: 11. The CDR3 length is 17 residues. Germline values: CDR1 SEHNR, CDR2 FQNEAQ (reference sequence). The DNA for the CDR3 is TGTGCCAGCAGCATTACTCTACAGGGGACAAACACCGGGGAGCTGTTTTTT. Residues: CASSITLQGTNTGELFF.

J is TRBJ1-5 and V is TRBV6-5, with 8 bases matching TRBD1. From germline, CDR1 is MNHEY and CDR2 SVGAGI. The CDR3 totals 16 residues. V lost 4 bases, J lost 1 base, and 6 bases stayed unmatched. The CDR3 here is CASSSGQGGSNQPQHF. The DNA for the CDR3 is TGTGCCAGCAGTTCTGGACAGGGAGGAAGCAATCAGCCCCAGCATTTT.

J is TRBJ2-3 and V is TRBV5-8, with D perhaps matching TRBD1 (6 bases). Germline CDR1 is SGHTS and CDR2 is YDEGEE. This CDR3 has 13 amino acids. The V end lost 4 bases, the J end lost 3 bases, and 9 bases lay between the germline ends. CDR3 loop: CASSRGLTDTQYF. The DNA of the CDR3 is TGTGCCAGCAGCAGGGGGTTGACAGATACGCAGTATTTT.

The chain carries TRBV29-1 and TRBJ2-7; tentatively, D is TRBD1 (7 bases). The CDR3 spans 15 residues. Germline-derived CDR1 and CDR2 are SQVTM and ANQGSEA. V was trimmed by 4 bases and J by 2 bases, leaving 18 bases between them. CDR3 nucleotide sequence: TGCAGCGTTGTACGGGGGTCAGGGGGGACCTACGAGCAGTACTTC. Its protein is CSVVRGSGGTYEQYF.

The rearrangement uses TRBV28 and TRBJ2-5; possible D gene TRBD1, 6 bases. CDR1 and CDR2 from the germline V gene are MDHEN and SYDVKM. V was shortened by 5 bases and J by 1 base, with 14 bases between the two germline ends. The CDR3 has 15 residues. The CDR3 DNA follows: TGTGCCAGCAGTCCAGGACAGAAGGTCCAAGAGACCCAGTACTTC. Translating gives CASSPGQKVQETQYF.

This rearrangement joins TRBV13 to TRBJ2-3, with a weak D call TRBD2 (6 bases). The germline V gene has CDR1 PRHDT and CDR2 FYEKMQ (reference sequence). The CDR3 covers 14 residues. V gave up 5 bases and J gave up 4 bases, with 13 bases separating them. The CDR3 loop is CASSPGASADTQYF. The CDR3 DNA follows: TGTGCCAGCAGCCCGGGCGCTAGCGCAGATACGCAGTATTTT. The variable domain in full, with the rest retrieved from reference TRBV13 and TRBJ2-3, is AAGVIQSPRHLIKEKRETATLKCYPIPRHDTVYWYQQGPGQDPQFLISFYEKMQSDKGSIPDRFSAQQFSDYHSELNMSSLELGDSALYFCASSPGASADTQYFGPGTRLTVL.

The chain is built from TRBV10-3 and TRBJ2-7, with D possibly TRBD1 on 6 matching bases. With 3 bases removed from V and 2 bases from J, the gap between germline ends came to 14 bases. Germline V gene sequence: CDR1 ENHRY, CDR2 SYGVKD. The CDR3 contains 15 residues. CDR3 coding DNA: TGTGCCATCAGTGATATGGTGGCAGGGGCCTACGAGCAGTACTTC. This codes for CAISDMVAGAYEQYF.

The V and J genes are TRBV5-1 and TRBJ1-2, with D tentatively TRBD1 (5 bases). V lost 3 bases and J lost 0, with 15 bases in between. Germline loops: CDR1 SGHRS, CDR2 YFSETQ. The CDR3 covers 16 residues. CDR3 in amino acids: CASSSRGLPANYGYTF. The CDR3 nucleotides are TGCGCCAGCAGCTCCCGGGGGTTGCCTGCTAACTATGGCTACACCTTC.

The chain joins TRBV19 to TRBJ2-5; D possibly corresponds to TRBD1 (6 bases). The end of the DNA aligns better with TRBJ2-7, so the J call may be wrong. The CDR3 has 13 amino acids. The germline V gene encodes CDR1 LNHDA and CDR2 SQIVND (reference sequence). The CDR3 is CASSPRTVYEQYF. CDR3 bases: TGTGCCAGTAGTCCAAGGACAGTTTACGAGCAGTACTTC.

J is TRBJ2-5 and V is TRBV30; TRBD2 might be the D (5 bases). The V gene's germline CDR1 is GTSNPN and CDR2 SVGIG (reference sequence). The CDR3 covers 13 residues. The V gene lost 2 bases and the J gene lost 2 bases, with 9 bases spanning the gap. In DNA form, the CDR3 reads TGTGCCTGGAGTAGAGGGATACAAGAGACCCAGTACTTC. Translation: CAWSRGIQETQYF.

The chain is built from TRBV19 and TRBJ1-2; D is perhaps TRBD1 (5 bases). Trimming took off 5 bases at V and 4 bases at J, with 14 bases between the two ends. From germline, CDR1 is LNHDA and CDR2 SQIVND (reference sequence). This CDR3 has 14 amino acids. The CDR3 DNA reads as TGTGCCAGTAGTTCTCCGACAGAGTTCTATGGCTACACCTTC. It is translated as CASSSPTEFYGYTF.

V usage is TRBV11-1 and J usage is TRBJ2-2; 7 nucleotides match TRBD2. This CDR3 region has 16 residues. Trimming cost V 5 bases and J 4 bases; bases outside gene matches: 10. Germline V gene sequence: CDR1 SGHAT, CDR2 FQDESV (reference sequence). Written as DNA, the CDR3 is TGTGCCAGCAGCCCTAGACTGGGGGGGTTCACCGGGGAGCTGTTTTTT. Translating gives CASSPRLGGFTGELFF.

The V call is TRBV2, the J call TRBJ1-5, with 9 bases matching TRBD1. Germline CDR1 SNHLY, CDR2 FYNNEI. The CDR3 extends over 13 amino acids. The V and J ends lost 7 bases and 7 bases, in that order; junction bases with no gene match: 5. CDR3 nucleotides: TGTGCCAGCATGACAGGGGGTAAACAGCCCCAGCATTTT. Its translation is CASMTGGKQPQHF. Filled out from reference TRBV2 and TRBJ1-5, the complete variable domain reads EPEVTQTPSHQVTQMGQEVILRCVPISNHLYFYWYRQILGQKVEFLVSFYNNEISEKSEIFDDQFSVERPDGSNFTLKIRSTKLEDSAMYFCASMTGGKQPQHFGDGTRLSIL.

The chain uses TRBV5-6 and TRBJ1-6; 9 positions match TRBD1. The CDR3 is 15 amino acids. The V segment lost 4 bases and the J segment 7 bases; nucleotides outside the gene matches: 6. Germline V gene lookup returns CDR1 SGHDT and CDR2 YYEEEE. CDR3 sequence reads: CASSPDRGGNSPLHF. The CDR3 coding sequence is TGTGCCAGCAGCCCAGACAGGGGGGGGAATTCACCCCTCCACTTT.

V gene TRBV5-1 combines with J gene TRBJ1-2; no clear D gene. The V end lost 1 base, the J end lost 8 bases, and 15 bases lay between the germline ends. The CDR3 is 14 residues long. In germline, CDR1 is SGHRS, CDR2 YFSETQ. The CDR3 region has the DNA TGCGCCAGCAGCTTGTGGGAAGGGAGGACCGGCTACACCTTC. It encodes CASSLWEGRTGYTF. Drawing the rest from reference TRBV5-1 and TRBJ1-2, the complete variable domain is KAGVTQTPRYLIKTRGQQVTLSCSPISGHRSVSWYQQTPGQGLQFLFEYFSETQRNKGNFPGRFSGRQFSNSRSEMNVSTLELGDSALYLCASSLWEGRTGYTFGSGTRLTVV.

V usage is TRBV27 and J usage is TRBJ1-2, with a weak D call TRBD1 (5 bases). Germline CDR1 MNHEY, CDR2 SMNVEV (reference sequence). CDR3 length: 17 residues. The ends were cut back, 4 bases at V and 1 base at J, with 19 bases in the middle. CDR3 loop: CASSSDEQASRNYGYTF. The DNA of the CDR3 is TGTGCCAGCAGTTCCGATGAACAGGCGAGTCGTAACTATGGCTACACCTTC.